The 2 T cell receptor beta chains given below trace back to one sample, sequenced in a study of cytomegalovirus exposure and HLA in healthy donors. Clones were sequenced by immunoSEQ multiplex PCR, and TCRdb holds only the in-frame ones, with some missing. Altogether approximately 82,000 clones are present, 90% to 95% being singletons, with the ten largest covering roughly 0.62%. The sequencing input was PBMCs. These receptors came from a man younger than 30 in good health and CMV-seronegative.

The genes are TRBV21-1 and TRBJ1-1. TRBV21-1 is flagged as a pseudogene. The CDR3 contains 13 residues. In nucleotides, the CDR3 is TGTGCCCCGACCGGGGGAAAATGGGCTGAAGCTTTCTTT. Encoded protein: CAPTGGKWAEAFF.

The chain combines TRBV18 with TRBJ2-7; TRBD1 matches at 9 bases. The CDR3 runs 16 residues. CDR1 is KGHSH and CDR2 is LQKENI in the germline V gene. V was clipped by 2 bases and J by 5 bases; unmatched bases: 10. DNA of the CDR3: TGTGCCAGCTCACCAAGGACGGGGGACAGGGCCCACGAGCAGTACTTC. It encodes CASSPRTGDRAHEQYF.